Described below is a single T cell receptor (beta chain) sequence and its context. The sample holds many counts of this clonotype. Its recognized antigen is unknown. The input lacks base qualities; no much larger clone sits a single base away. The data are from a study of breast tumors, draining lymph nodes, adjacent tissues (dated by TCRdb to the mid-2010s). Regarding the complete study: In breast cancer patients, the study compared the TCR beta repertoires of tumor, adjacent nontumor tissue and axillary lymph nodes. In human breast cancer, the study set out to assess how tumor, surrounding tissue and draining lymph node repertoires relate to one another and whether T cells might be exchanged between them.

TCRdb records Illumina HiSeq 2000 as the sequencer. Multiplex PCR amplification was used to generate the TCR beta chain libraries. The amplified TCR beta chain products were analyzed by high-throughput sequencing. Using fastp at Q25 and MiXCR, TCRdb reprocessed the public reads and kept productive beta chains. For every CDR3 protein sequence, its rows merge into one entry that carries the most common genes and DNA. For this sample the table gives about 16,000 distinct CDR3 sequences, of which roughly 45% were detected only once. The ten most abundant clones make up 13% of the sample. What the study reported, not specific to this receptor: The data were judged consistent with most tumor T cells deriving from the lymph node and then expanding within tumor tissue. The similarity between tumor and nontumor tissue repertoires was significantly greater in luminal-like breast cancer than in basal-like breast cancer. The conclusion that tumor T cells originate in lymph nodes was framed as consistent with a hypothesis rather than directly demonstrated. T-cell repertoire diversity in tumors was found to be lower than in lymph nodes but higher than in nontumor tissue, and preferential V and J gene usage was observed.

Adjacent samples consisted of nontumor breast tissue surrounding the tumor. Via the germline V gene, CDR1 is MNHEY and CDR2 SVGAGI. Relative to germline, V is missing 2 bases and J is missing 3 bases, with 2 bases of the junction outside any gene match. The CDR3 spans 15 residues, from the cysteine through the phenylalanine. Left in the record is the CDR3 DNA by itself, 45 bases read in frame from the first base. The specimen was tumor-adjacent breast tissue. This receptor chain uses TRBV6-5 and TRBJ1-3; 9 nucleotides in the junction match TRBD1. The source of this sequence is a female donor with breast cancer. Some clones in this sample may be carry-over from other donors' samples. The CDR3 in this case is CASSYGTGNGNTIYF. In nucleotides, the sequence is TGTGCCAGCAGTTACGGGACAGGGAATGGAAACACCATATATTTT.